This T cell receptor (beta chain) derives from a study of blood T cell repertoires in COVID-19. Overall study context: The United States, Italy and Spain provided the acute and convalescent COVID-19 samples. PBMCs, B-cell-depleted T cells, or T cells were the source of the cDNA or gDNA that made up the material.

As handled by the study authors: Reference gene primer amplification gave nucleated cell count estimates. Produced via immunoSEQ multiplex PCR; TCRdb's table is partial and in-frame only. V, J and clone size reflect that table, while D and trimming were determined from the DNA. The sample carries roughly 88,000 clones, under 95% recorded once. This clone was recorded only once. V shed 4 bases and J shed 1 base, with 5 bases lying between them. The CDR3 loop spans 12 amino acids. The rearrangement uses TRBV12-3 or TRBV12-4 and TRBJ2-7, with D hard to call. Sequencing used peripheral blood. The TCR comes from a woman between 45 and 60 years old in a cohort sampled during active COVID-19. CDR3 residues: CASSSYSYEQYF. The CDR3 DNA is TGTGCCAGCAGTTCCTATTCCTACGAGCAGTACTTC.